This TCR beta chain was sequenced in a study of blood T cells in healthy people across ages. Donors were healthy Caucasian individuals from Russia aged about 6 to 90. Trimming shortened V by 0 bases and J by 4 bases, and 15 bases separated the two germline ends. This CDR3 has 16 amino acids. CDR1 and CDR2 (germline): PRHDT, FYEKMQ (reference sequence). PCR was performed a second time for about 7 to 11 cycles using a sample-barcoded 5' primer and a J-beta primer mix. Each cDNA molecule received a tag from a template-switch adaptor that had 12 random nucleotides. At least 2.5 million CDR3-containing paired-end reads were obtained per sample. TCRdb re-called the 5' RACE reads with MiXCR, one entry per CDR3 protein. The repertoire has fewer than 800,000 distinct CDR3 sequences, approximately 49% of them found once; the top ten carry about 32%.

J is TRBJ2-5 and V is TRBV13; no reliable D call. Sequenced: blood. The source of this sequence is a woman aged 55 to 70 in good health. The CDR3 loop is CASSLGLIAGTETQYF. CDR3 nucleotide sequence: TGTGCCAGCAGCTTAGGCTTAATAGCCGGCACAGAGACCCAGTACTTC.